This T cell receptor (beta chain) originates from a study of control samples from healthy donors and cancer patients. TCRdb's table, derived via immunoSEQ multiplex PCR, lists solely in-frame clones and lacks some. The sample consists of 60,000 to 95,000 clones, 89% of them appearing once. Per germline, CDR1 WNHNN and CDR2 SYGVQD (reference sequence). V dropped 4 bases and J dropped 4; count of bases not matched to a gene: 3. This CDR3 has 13 amino acids. The TCR was taken from a woman between 50 and 59 years old with colorectal cancer. The chain recombines TRBV10-1 with TRBJ1-2, with 7 bases fitting TRBD1. Sequencing was performed on PBMCs. In DNA, the CDR3 is TGCGCCAGCAGTGTCGACAGGGCCTATGGCTACACCTTC. It is translated as CASSVDRAYGYTF.